The rows below give T cell receptor beta chains drawn from one sample of a study of T cell responses to AZD1222 COVID-19 vaccine. TCRdb's table, derived via immunoSEQ multiplex PCR, lists solely in-frame clones and lacks some. This table holds roughly 150,000 clones, roughly 92% found once. Here the sequenced sample was peripheral blood, taken on day 0 of AZD1222 vaccination. The receptors originated from an adult in good health. Each CDR3 is given with its conserved first and last residue. The D gene is left open where the match is weak. The size of a clone is reported for some rows only, either as once, few or many, or as a class for expanded clones.

v_gene	d_gene	j_gene	abundance	CDR3aa	CDR3nt
TRBV3-1/TRBV3-2	-	TRBJ1-2	-	CASSQDPSTRGYTF	TGTGCCAGCAGCCAAGATCCCTCTACTCGGGGCTACACCTTC
TRBV5-4	TRBD1	TRBJ1-1	-	CASSPGQGVRDTEAFF	TGTGCCAGCAGCCCGGGACAGGGGGTACGGGACACTGAAGCTTTCTTT
TRBV6-5	-	TRBJ2-7	-	CASSYSVTRSYEQYF	TGTGCCAGCAGTTACTCGGTGACCCGCTCCTACGAGCAGTACTTC
TRBV3-1/TRBV3-2	TRBD2	TRBJ2-3	-	CASSPLAGVDTQYF	TGTGCCAGCAGCCCCCTAGCGGGAGTAGATACGCAGTATTTT
TRBV2	-	TRBJ1-1	-	CASSRNREGSEAFF	TGTGCCAGCAGTCGGAACAGGGAGGGCAGTGAAGCTTTCTTT
TRBV28	-	TRBJ1-2	-	CASSPRGYGYTF	TGTGCCAGCAGTCCCCGGGGCTATGGCTACACCTTC
TRBV18	-	TRBJ1-1	once	CASSPLWGGGGTEAFF	TGTGCCAGCTCACCCCTTTGGGGGGGCGGCGGGACTGAAGCTTTCTTT
TRBV30	-	TRBJ1-2	-	CAETGPGYGYTF	TGTGCCGAAACGGGGCCAGGCTATGGCTACACCTTC
TRBV6-5	-	TRBJ2-7	once	CASSYYGSYEQYF	TGTGCCAGCAGTTACTACGGGTCGTACGAGCAGTACTTC
TRBV7-2	TRBD2	TRBJ2-7	-	CASSHRLAGPSPQQYF	TGTGCCAGCAGCCACCGACTAGCGGGTCCTTCTCCACAGCAGTACTTC
TRBV2	TRBD2	TRBJ2-7	-	CASSLAGGTLYEQYF	TGTGCCAGCAGCCTAGCGGGAGGGACTCTATACGAGCAGTACTTC
TRBV12-3/TRBV12-4	-	TRBJ2-5	few	CASSLGETQYF	TGTGCCAGCAGTTTAGGAGAGACCCAGTACTTC
TRBV7-9	TRBD1	TRBJ1-4	few	CASSLVGTENEKLFF	TGTGCCAGCAGCTTAGTGGGGACAGAGAATGAAAAACTGTTTTTT
TRBV19	-	TRBJ2-1	-	CASSIGEEEASNEQFF	TGTGCCAGTAGTATAGGGGAAGAGGAGGCGAGCAATGAGCAGTTCTTC
TRBV19	-	TRBJ1-6	-	CASRQGRGNSPLHF	TGTGCCAGTAGGCAGGGGAGAGGCAATTCACCCCTCCACTTT
TRBV6-5	TRBD2	TRBJ2-1	-	CASSTIAGADQFF	TGTGCCAGCAGTACTATAGCGGGAGCGGATCAGTTCTTC
TRBV3-1/TRBV3-2	-	TRBJ2-2	-	CASSHRLGTGELFF	TGTGCCAGCAGCCACAGACTAGGGACCGGGGAGCTGTTTTTT
TRBV6-5	-	TRBJ1-2	-	CASSYSIGEDYGYTF	TGTGCCAGCAGTTACTCGATAGGCGAGGACTATGGCTACACCTTC
TRBV5-4	-	TRBJ2-7	-	CASSLASEGEQYF	TGTGCCAGCAGCTTGGCGTCAGAAGGCGAGCAGTACTTC
TRBV18	-	TRBJ2-2	-	CASSPLGNTGELFF	TGTGCCAGCTCACCACTGGGGAACACCGGGGAGCTGTTTTTT
TRBV28	-	TRBJ2-3	-	CASSIYTDTQYF	TGTGCCAGCAGTATATACACAGATACGCAGTATTTT
TRBV7-9	-	TRBJ1-1	-	CASSFNGNTEAFF	TGTGCCAGCAGTTTCAACGGGAACACTGAAGCTTTCTTT
TRBV18	TRBD1	TRBJ1-2	-	CASSQGQGRIYGYTF	TGTGCCAGCTCACAGGGACAGGGAAGAATCTATGGCTACACCTTC
TRBV19	-	TRBJ2-7	few	CASSIRWTGNPYEQYF	TGTGCCAGTAGTATAAGGTGGACTGGAAACCCCTACGAGCAGTACTTC